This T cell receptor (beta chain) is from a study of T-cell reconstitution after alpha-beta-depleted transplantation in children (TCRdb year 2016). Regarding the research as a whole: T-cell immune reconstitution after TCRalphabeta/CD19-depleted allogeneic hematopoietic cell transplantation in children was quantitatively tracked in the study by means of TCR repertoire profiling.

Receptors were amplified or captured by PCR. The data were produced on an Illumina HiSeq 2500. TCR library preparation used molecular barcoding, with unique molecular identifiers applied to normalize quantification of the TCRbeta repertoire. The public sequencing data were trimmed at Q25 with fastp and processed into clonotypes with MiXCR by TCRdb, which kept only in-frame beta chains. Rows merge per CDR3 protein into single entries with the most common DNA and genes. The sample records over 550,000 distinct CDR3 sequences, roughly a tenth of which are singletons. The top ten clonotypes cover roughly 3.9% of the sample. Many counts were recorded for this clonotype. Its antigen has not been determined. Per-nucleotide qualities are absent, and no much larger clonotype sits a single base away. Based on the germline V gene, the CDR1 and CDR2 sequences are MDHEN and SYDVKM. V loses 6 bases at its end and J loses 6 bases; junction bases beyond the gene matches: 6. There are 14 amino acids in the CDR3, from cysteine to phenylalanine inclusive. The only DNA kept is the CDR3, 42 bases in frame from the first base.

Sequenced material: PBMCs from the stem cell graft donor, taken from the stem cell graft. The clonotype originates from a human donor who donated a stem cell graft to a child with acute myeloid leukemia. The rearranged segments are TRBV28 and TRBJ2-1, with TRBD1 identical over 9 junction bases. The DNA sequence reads TGTGCCAGCAGGCCACAGGGGGCGGTCAATGAGCAGTTCTTC. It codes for CASRPQGAVNEQFF.